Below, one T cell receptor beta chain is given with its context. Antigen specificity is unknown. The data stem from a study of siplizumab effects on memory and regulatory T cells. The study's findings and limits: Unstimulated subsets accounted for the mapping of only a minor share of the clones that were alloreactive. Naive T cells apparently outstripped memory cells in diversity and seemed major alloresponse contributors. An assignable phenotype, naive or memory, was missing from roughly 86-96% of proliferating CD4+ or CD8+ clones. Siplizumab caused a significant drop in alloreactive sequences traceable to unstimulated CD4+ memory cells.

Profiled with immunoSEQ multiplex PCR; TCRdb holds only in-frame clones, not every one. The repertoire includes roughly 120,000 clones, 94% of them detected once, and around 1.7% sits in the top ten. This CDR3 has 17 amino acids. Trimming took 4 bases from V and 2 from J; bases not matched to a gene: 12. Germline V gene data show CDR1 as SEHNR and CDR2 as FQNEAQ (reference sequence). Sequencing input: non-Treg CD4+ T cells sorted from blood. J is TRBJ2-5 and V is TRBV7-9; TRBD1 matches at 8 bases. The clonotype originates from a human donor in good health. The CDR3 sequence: CASSSPSGTGSQETQYF. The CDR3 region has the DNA TGTGCCAGCAGCTCACCTTCCGGGACAGGTTCTCAAGAGACCCAGTACTTC.